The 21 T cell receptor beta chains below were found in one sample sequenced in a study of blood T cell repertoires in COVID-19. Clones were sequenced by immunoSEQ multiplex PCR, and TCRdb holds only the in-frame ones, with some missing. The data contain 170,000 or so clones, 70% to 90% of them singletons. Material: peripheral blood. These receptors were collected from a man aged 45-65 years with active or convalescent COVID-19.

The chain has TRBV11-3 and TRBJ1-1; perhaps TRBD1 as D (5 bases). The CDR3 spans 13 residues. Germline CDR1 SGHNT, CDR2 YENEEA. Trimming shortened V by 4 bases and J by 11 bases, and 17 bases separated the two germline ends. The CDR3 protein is CASSSRAGQRAFF. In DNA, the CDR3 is TGTGCCAGCAGCTCCCGGGCGGGGCAGAGGGCTTTCTTT.

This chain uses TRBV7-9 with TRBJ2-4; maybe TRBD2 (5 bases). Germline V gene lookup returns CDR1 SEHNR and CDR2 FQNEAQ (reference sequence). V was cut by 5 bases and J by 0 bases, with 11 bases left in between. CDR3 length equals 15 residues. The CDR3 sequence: CASSMDLLAKNIQYF. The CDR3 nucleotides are TGTGCCAGCAGCATGGACTTGCTAGCCAAAAACATTCAGTACTTC.

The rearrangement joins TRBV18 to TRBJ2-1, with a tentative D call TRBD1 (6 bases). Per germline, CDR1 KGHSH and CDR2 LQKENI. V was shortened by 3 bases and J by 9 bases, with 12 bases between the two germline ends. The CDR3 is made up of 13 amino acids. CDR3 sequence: CASSPSQGFEQFF. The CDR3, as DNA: TGTGCCAGCTCACCTTCCCAGGGGTTTGAGCAGTTCTTC. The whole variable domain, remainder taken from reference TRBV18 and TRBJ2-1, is NAGVMQNPRHLVRRRGQEARLRCSPMKGHSHVYWYRQLPEEGLKFMVYLQKENIIDESGMPKERFSAEFPKEGPSILRIQQVVRGDSAAYFCASSPSQGFEQFFGPGTRLTVL.

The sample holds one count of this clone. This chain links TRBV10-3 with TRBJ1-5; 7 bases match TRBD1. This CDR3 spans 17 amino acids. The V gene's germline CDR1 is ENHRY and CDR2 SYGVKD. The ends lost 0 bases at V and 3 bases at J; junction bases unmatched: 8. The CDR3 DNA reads TGTGCCATCAGTGAGTCAGCGGACAGGTTTCCCAATCAGCCCCAGCATTTT. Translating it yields CAISESADRFPNQPQHF.

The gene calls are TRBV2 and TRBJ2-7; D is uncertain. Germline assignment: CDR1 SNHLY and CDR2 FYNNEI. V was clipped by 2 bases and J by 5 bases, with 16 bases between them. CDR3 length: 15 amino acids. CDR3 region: CASSEFFQVADEQYF. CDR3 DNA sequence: TGTGCCAGCAGTGAATTTTTCCAGGTCGCCGACGAGCAGTACTTC.

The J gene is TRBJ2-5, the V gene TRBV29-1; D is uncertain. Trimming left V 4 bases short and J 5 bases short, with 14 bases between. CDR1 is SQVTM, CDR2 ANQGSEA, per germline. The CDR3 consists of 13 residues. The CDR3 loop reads CSVGRGAGETQYF. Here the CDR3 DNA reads TGCAGCGTTGGGAGAGGAGCTGGGGAGACCCAGTACTTC.

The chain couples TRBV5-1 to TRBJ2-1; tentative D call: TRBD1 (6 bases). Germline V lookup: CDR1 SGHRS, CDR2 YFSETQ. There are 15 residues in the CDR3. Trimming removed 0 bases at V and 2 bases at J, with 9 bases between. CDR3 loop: CASSLGTAPYNEQFF. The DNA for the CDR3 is TGCGCCAGCAGCTTGGGGACAGCCCCCTACAATGAGCAGTTCTTC.

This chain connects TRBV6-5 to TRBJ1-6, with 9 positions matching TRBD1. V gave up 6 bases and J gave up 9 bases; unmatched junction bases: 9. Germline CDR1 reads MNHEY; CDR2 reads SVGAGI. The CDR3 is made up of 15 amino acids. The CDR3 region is CASSLRDRDVSPLHF. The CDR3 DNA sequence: TGTGCCAGCAGCCTCCGGGACAGGGATGTTTCACCCCTCCACTTT.

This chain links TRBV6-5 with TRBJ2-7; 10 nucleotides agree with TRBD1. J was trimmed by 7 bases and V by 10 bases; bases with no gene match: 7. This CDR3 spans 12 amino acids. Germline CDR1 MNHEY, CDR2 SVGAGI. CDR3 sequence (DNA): TGTGCCAACGGACAGGGGGTGGGGGAGCAGTACTTC. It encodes CANGQGVGEQYF.

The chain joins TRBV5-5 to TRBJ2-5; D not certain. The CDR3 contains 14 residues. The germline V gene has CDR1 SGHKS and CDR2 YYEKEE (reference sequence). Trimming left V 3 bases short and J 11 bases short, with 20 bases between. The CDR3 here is CASSYLWRQSNQYF. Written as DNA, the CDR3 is TGTGCCAGCAGCTATTTGTGGCGGCAGTCCAATCAGTACTTC.

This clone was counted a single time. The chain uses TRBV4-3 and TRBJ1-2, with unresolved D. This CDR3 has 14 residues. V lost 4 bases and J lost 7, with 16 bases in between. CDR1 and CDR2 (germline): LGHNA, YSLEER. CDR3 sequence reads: CASSLEDSRSGYTF. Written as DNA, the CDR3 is TGCGCCAGCAGCCTAGAAGACTCCCGGAGTGGCTACACCTTC.

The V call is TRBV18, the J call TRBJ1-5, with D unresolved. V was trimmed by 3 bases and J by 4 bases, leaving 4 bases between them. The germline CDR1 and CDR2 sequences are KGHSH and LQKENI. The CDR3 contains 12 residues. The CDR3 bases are TGTGCCAGCTCACCCACAAATCAGCCCCAGCATTTT. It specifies CASSPTNQPQHF.

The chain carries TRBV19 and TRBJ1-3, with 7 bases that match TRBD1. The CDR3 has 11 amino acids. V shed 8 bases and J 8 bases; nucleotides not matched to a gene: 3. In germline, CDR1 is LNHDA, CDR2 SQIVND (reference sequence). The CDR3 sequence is CASGRGDTIYF. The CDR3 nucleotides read TGTGCCAGTGGCAGGGGGGACACCATATATTTT.

The CDR3 here is CASSHAGLDEQFF. CDR3 DNA sequence: TGTGCCAGCAGTCACGCAGGGCTCGATGAGCAGTTCTTC. The V and J genes are TRBV6-5 and TRBJ2-1; tentative D call: TRBD1 (5 bases). Germline CDR1 MNHEY, CDR2 SVGAGI. V dropped 5 bases and J dropped 8 bases, with 13 bases sitting between them. The CDR3 length is 13 residues.

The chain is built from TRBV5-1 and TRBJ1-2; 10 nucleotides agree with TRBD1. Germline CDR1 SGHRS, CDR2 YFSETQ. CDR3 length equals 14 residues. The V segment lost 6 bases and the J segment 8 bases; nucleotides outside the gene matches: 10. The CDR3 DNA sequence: TGCGCCAGCACCCTCCCCGGGACAGGGGTCGGCTACACCTTC. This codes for CASTLPGTGVGYTF.

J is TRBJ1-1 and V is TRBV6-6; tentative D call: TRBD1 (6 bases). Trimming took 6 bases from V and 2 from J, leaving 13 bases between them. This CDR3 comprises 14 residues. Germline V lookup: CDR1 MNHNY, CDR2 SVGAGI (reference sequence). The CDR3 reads CASRYTGINTEAFF. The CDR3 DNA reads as TGTGCCAGCAGGTATACAGGGATTAACACTGAAGCTTTCTTT.

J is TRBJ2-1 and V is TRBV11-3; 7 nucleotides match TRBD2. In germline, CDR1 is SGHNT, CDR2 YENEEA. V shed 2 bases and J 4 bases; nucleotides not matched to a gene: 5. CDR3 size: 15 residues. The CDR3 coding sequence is TGTGCCAGCAGCTTACTGGCGGGAGCTTACAATGAGCAGTTCTTC. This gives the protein CASSLLAGAYNEQFF.

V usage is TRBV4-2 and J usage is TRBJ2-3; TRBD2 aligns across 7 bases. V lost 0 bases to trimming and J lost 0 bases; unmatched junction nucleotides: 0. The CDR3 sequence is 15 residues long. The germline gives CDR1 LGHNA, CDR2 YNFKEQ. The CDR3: CASSQERESTDTQYF. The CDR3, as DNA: TGTGCCAGCAGCCAAGAGCGGGAGAGCACAGATACGCAGTATTTT.

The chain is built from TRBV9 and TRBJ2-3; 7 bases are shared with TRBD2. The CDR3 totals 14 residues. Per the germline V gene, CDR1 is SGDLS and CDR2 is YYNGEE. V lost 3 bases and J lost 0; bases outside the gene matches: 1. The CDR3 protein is CASSASGSTDTQYF. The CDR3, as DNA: TGTGCCAGCAGCGCTAGCGGAAGCACAGATACGCAGTATTTT.

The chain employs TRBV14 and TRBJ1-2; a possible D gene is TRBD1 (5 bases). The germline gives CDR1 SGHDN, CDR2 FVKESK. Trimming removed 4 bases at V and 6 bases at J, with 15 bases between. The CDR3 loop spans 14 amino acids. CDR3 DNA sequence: TGTGCCAGCAGCCGCGGGGCCCCAGCACATGGCTACACCTTC. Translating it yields CASSRGAPAHGYTF.

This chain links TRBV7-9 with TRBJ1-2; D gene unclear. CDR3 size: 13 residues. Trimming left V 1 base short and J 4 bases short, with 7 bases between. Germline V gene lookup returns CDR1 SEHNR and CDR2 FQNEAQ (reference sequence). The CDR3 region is CASSLEQSYGYTF. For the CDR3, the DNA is TGTGCCAGCAGCTTAGAACAGAGCTATGGCTACACCTTC.